The clone carrying this TCR beta chain has just a few counts. No antigen is known for it. CDR3 length: 13 amino acids. Germline assignment: CDR1 SGHTA and CDR2 FQGNSA. V shed 9 bases and J shed 2 bases, with 12 bases lying between them. Template switching added a universal primer site; cDNA carried unique molecular identifiers. TCRdb fed the 5' RACE reads into MiXCR, producing one record per CDR3 protein. The data show around 490,000 distinct CDR3 sequences, 12% to 15% seen once. There were only healthy Caucasians among the donors. The sample belongs to a study of identical twins. General study points: Memory repertoires showed no such pattern, whereas abundant cord blood beta clonotypes carried fewer insertions. Out-of-frame alpha sequences shared between twins exhibited an excess of low generation probability.

These data also featured in a second study, about yellow fever vaccine responses in identical twins.

This TCR was sampled from a woman aged 18 to 35 in good health. Input material: CD4+ T cells sorted from blood. The chain carries TRBV7-2 and TRBJ2-3; D is undetermined. The CDR3 nucleotides read TGTGCCAGACGCCCCCCCGCCACAGATACGCAGTATTTT. Amino acids: CARRPPATDTQYF. The full variable domain, completed using reference TRBV7-2 and TRBJ2-3, is GAGVSQSPSNKVTEKGKDVELRCDPISGHTALYWYRQSLGQGLEFLIYFQGNSAPDKSGLPSDRFSAERTGGSVSTLTIQRTQQEDSAVYLCARRPPATDTQYFGPGTRLTVL.